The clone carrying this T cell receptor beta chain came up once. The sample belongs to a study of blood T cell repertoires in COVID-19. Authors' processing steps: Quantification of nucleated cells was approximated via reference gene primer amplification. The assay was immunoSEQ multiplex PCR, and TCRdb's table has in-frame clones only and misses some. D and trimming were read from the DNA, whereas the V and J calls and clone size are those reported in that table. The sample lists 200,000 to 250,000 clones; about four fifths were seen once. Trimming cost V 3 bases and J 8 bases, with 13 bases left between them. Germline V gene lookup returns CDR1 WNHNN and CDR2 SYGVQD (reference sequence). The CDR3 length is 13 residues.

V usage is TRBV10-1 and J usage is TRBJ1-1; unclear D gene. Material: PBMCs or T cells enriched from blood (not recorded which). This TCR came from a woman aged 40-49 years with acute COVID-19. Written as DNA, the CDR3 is TGCGCCAGCAGTGATCTGGCCGATACGGAAGCTTTCTTT. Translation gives CASSDLADTEAFF.